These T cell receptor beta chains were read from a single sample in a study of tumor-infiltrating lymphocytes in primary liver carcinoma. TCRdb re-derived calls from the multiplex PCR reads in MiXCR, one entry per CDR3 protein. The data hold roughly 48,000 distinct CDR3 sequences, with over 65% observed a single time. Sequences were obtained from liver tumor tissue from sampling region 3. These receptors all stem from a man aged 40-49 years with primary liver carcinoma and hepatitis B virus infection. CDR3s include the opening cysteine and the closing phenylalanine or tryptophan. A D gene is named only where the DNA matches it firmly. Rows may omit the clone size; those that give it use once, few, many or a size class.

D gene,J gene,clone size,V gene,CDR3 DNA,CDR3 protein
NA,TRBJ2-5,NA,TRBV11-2,TGTGCCAGCAGCTTAATCAGTGGGGGCAGTAGGCAAGGGACCCAGTACTTC,CASSLISGGSRQGTQYF
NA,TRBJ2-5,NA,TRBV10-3,TGTGCCATCAGTCCGGACAAACAGATCCAGTACTTC,CAISPDKQIQYF
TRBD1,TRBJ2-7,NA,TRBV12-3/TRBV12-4,TGTGTCAGCAGTTTGGGGGACAGATTCTACGAGCAGTACTTC,CVSSLGDRFYEQYF
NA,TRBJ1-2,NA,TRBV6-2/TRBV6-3,TGTCCCAGGGCGCCCGGTGGGGGCCGGAGCAATGGCTACACCTTC,CPRAPGGGRSNGYTF
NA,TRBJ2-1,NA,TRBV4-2,TGTGCCAGCAGGCAAGATGTTAACACCATGGATGAGCAGTTCTTC,CASRQDVNTMDEQFF
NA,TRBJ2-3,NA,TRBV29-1,TGCAGCGCCAGCCCGTTATCGGCTGGATCCACAGATACGCAGTATTTT,CSASPLSAGSTDTQYF
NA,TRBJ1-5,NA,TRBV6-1,TGTGCCAGCAGTGGGGGGTGGATAATCGATCAGCTCCAGCATTTT,CASSGGWIIDQLQHF
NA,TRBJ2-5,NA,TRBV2,TGTGCCAGCACCCCGGGGGAGAACCAGTACTTC,CASTPGENQYF
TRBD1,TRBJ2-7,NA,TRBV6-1,TGTACCAGCAGCGACAGGGGTAGCTCCTACGAGCAGTATTTC,CTSSDRGSSYEQYF
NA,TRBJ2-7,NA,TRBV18,TGTGTCAGTTCACCTCTAGGGGGGACTCGGTACGAGCAGTACTTC,CVSSPLGGTRYEQYF
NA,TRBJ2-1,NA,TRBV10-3,TGTGCCATCAGTGACCCCCCAGTACTAGACTACGAGCAGTTCTTC,CAISDPPVLDYEQFF
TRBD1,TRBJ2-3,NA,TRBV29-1,TGCAGCACTACAGGGGGCACGGATACGCAGTATTTT,CSTTGGTDTQYF
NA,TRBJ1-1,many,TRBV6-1,TGTGCCAGCGGTGAAAACGATTCGGGATCCACTGAAGCTTTCTTT,CASGENDSGSTEAFF
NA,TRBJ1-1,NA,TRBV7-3,TGTGCCAGCAGATTGACAGTGAACGCTGAAGCTTTCTTT,CASRLTVNAEAFF
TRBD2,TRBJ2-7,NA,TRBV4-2,TGTGCCGGCAGCCAAGATAGTGGTAGCGGGGGGTCCTACGAGCAGTATTTC,CAGSQDSGSGGSYEQYF
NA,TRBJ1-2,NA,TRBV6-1,TGTGCCAGCAGTCCTACCAGTGTATCACGTATCCCCTATGGTTACACCTTC,CASSPTSVSRIPYGYTF
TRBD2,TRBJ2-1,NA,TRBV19,TGTGCCAGTAGTTTAAACGGACTAGCCCCTGGGGGTGAGCAGTTCTTC,CASSLNGLAPGGEQFF
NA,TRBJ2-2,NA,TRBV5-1,TGCGCCAGTAACGAAGACGCGAACACCGGGGAGCTGTTTTTT,CASNEDANTGELFF
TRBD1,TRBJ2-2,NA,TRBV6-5,TGCGCCAGCAGCCAGGGGACAGGGGGCCGGAGCGGGGAGCTGTTTTTT,CASSQGTGGRSGELFF
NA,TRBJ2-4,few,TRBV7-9,TGTGCCAGCAGTTCGAGTCGGGGGATCGAGGCCAAAAACATTCAGTACTTC,CASSSSRGIEAKNIQYF
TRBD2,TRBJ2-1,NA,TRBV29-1,TGCAGCGCTGAAGGGACTAGCTGCAATGAGCAGTTCTTC,CSAEGTSCNEQFF
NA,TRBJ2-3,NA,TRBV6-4,TGTGCCAGCAGAGACACAAGCGGGAGCACAGATACGCAGTATTTT,CASRDTSGSTDTQYF
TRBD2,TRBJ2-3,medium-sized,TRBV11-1,TGTGCCAGCGCGGGGGGAGCTGGCACAGATACGCAGTATTTT,CASAGGAGTDTQYF
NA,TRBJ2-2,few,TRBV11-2,NA,CASSIQTGAGSCFF
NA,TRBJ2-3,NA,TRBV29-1,TGCAGCGTTCGAGTGGGGACCACAGATACGGAGCATTTT,CSVRVGTTDTEHF
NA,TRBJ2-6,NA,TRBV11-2,TGTGTCAGAAGCTTATCGCGGGGAAGAGGGGCCAACATCCTAACTTTC,CVRSLSRGRGANILTF
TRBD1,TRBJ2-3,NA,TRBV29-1,TGCAGCGTTGAACTCCTGGACAGGGAAGTTGCAGATATGCAGTATTTT,CSVELLDREVADMQYF
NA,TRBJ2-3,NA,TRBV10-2,TGCGCCACTTCACCTGGACTTCCGTTGGCAGATATACAGTATTTT,CATSPGLPLADIQYF
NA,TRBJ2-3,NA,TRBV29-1,TGCAGAGTTGGCCCACCAGGCACAGATACGCAGTATTTC,CRVGPPGTDTQYF
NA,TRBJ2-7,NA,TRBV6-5,TGTGTCAGCATTGAGGCAGGGCGGATCTACGAGCAGTACTTC,CVSIEAGRIYEQYF
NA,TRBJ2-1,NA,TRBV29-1,TGCAGCGTTGTCCTACTAGATAGTCGCTCCTACAATGAGCAGTTCTTC,CSVVLLDSRSYNEQFF
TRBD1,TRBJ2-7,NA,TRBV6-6,TGTGCCAGCAGTTATCACCGGGACAGCCCCTACGAGCAGCACTTC,CASSYHRDSPYEQHF
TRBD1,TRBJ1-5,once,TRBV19,TGTGCCAGTAGTCCCCAGGGGGACCAGCCCCAGCATTTT,CASSPQGDQPQHF
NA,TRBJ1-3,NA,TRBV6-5,TGTGCCAGCAGGAGGGGCGGCAAGGTATCCCCCTCTGAAAACACCATATATTTT,CASRRGGKVSPSENTIYF
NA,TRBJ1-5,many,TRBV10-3,TGTGCCATCAAGAAGGACGGCGATAGCAATCAGCCCCAGCATTTT,CAIKKDGDSNQPQHF
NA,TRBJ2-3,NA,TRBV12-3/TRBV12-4,TGTTCCAGCATCTTGTATAGCGGTGGGACAGATACGCAGTATTTT,CSSILYSGGTDTQYF
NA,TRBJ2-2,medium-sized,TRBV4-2,TGTGCCAGCAGCTCCGAGCGGGCGAACACCGGGGAGCTGTTTTTT,CASSSERANTGELFF
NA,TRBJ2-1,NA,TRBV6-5,TGTGCCAGCAGCCCAGCATGGAACAATGAGCAGTTCTTC,CASSPAWNNEQFF
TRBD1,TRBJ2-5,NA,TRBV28,TGTGCCAGCAGTCTGGACAGGGGGCACGGAGAGATCCAGTACTTC,CASSLDRGHGEIQYF
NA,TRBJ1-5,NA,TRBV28,TGTGCCAGTAGTTTGGTGGGGAGTGATCAGCCCCAGCATTTT,CASSLVGSDQPQHF
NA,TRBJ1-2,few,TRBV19,TGTGCCACCAGTCGGACAGACAACTATGGCTACACCTTC,CATSRTDNYGYTF
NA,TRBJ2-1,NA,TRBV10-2,TGCGCTAGCAGTGAGTCCGGTGTCGGGCACTGTGAGCAGTTCTTC,CASSESGVGHCEQFF
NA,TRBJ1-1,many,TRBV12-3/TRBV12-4,TGTGCCAGCAGTTTATTAAGCCTAGGGGAAGCTTTCTTT,CASSLLSLGEAFF
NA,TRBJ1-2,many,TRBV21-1,TGTGCCAGCAGCAAAAGTGGAGAACACGGAGAAAGCGGCTACACCTTC,CASSKSGEHGESGYTF
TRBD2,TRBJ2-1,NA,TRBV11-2,TGTGCCAGCAGTTTGGATATCGGACTAGCCATGGGCGAGCAGTCCTTC,CASSLDIGLAMGEQSF
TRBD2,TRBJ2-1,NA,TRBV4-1,TGCACCAGCAGCCAGAACGGGAGGCCCGAAAATGAACAGTTCTTC,CTSSQNGRPENEQFF
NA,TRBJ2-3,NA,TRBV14,TGTGTCAGCAGCCAAGATCTACCGGGAGACGGGTATACGCAGTATTTT,CVSSQDLPGDGYTQYF
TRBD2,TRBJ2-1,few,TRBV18,TGTGCCAGCTCACCACCAACGGGAGGAGGGAATGAGCAGTTCTTC,CASSPPTGGGNEQFF
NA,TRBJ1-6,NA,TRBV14,TGTGCCAGCAGCCACGCCCTTATTGGTGCGCCCCTCCACTTT,CASSHALIGAPLHF
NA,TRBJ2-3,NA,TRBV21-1,TGTGCCAGCATCCCGGATGTGGCTAGCGGGAGAGGTACACAGTATTTT,CASIPDVASGRGTQYF
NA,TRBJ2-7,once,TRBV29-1,TGTAGCGTCCGAAGGGGCGGGGACGAGCAGTACTTC,CSVRRGGDEQYF
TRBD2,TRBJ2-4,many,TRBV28,TGTGCCAGCAGCCGGGGACTAGCGGTCCTCCTAGCCAAAAACATTCAGTACTTC,CASSRGLAVLLAKNIQYF
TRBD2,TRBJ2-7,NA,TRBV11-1,TGTGCCGGTAGCGGGCGGGCGGCCTACGAGCAGTACTTC,CAGSGRAAYEQYF
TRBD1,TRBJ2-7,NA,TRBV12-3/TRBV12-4,TGTGCCAGCTGTTTACAGGGGGCGGTACAGTACTTC,CASCLQGAVQYF
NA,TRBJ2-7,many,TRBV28,TGTGCCAGCAGCCCCGGGACGGATATTGGGGGGCAGTACTTC,CASSPGTDIGGQYF
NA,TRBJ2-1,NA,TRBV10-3,TGTGCCATCAGTGATGACAGGTTAAGGCATGAGCAGTTCTTC,CAISDDRLRHEQFF
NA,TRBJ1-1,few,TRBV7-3,TGTGCCAGCAGATTGACAGTGAACACTGAAGCTTTCTTT,CASRLTVNTEAFF
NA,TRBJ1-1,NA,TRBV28,TGTACTAGTCACAGCCGGGGGTTGAACACTGAAGCTTTCTTT,CTSHSRGLNTEAFF
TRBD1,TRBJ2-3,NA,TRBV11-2,TGTGTCAGCGGTTTCGACAGGGGGACAGATACGCAGTATTTT,CVSGFDRGTDTQYF
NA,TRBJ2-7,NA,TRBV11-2,TGTGCCAGCAGCTTGTCGGGCTACAATGCGCAGTACTTC,CASSLSGYNAQYF